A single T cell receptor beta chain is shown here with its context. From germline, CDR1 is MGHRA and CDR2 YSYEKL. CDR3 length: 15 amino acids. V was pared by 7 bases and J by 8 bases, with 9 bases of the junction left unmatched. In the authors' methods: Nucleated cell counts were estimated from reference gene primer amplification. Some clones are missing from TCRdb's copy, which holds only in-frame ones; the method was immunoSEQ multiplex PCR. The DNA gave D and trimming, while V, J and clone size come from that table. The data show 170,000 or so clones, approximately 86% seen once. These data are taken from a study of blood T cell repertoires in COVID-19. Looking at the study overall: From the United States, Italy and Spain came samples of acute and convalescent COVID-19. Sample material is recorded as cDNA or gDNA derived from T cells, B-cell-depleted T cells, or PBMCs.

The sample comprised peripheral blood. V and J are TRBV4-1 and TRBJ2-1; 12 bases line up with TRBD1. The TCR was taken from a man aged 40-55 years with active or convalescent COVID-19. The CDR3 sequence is CASKLGQGASDEQFF. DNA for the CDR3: TGCGCCAGCAAGTTGGGACAGGGGGCGTCGGATGAGCAGTTCTTC.